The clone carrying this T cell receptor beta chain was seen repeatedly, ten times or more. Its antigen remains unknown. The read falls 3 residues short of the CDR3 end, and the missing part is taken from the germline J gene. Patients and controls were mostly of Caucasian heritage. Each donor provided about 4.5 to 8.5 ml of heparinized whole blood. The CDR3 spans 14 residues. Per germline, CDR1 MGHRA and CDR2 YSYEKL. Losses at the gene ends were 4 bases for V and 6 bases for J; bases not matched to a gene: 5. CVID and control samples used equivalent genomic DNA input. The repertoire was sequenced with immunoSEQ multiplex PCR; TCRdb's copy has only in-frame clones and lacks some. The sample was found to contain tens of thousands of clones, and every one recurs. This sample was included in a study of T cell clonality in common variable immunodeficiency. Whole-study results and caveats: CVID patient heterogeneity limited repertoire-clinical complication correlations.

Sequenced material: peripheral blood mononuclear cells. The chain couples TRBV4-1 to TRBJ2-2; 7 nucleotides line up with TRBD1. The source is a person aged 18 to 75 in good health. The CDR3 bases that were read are TGCGCCAGCAGCCTTAGAAGGGGGCCCGGGGAG. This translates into CASSLRRGPGE. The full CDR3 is CASSLRRGPGELFF.